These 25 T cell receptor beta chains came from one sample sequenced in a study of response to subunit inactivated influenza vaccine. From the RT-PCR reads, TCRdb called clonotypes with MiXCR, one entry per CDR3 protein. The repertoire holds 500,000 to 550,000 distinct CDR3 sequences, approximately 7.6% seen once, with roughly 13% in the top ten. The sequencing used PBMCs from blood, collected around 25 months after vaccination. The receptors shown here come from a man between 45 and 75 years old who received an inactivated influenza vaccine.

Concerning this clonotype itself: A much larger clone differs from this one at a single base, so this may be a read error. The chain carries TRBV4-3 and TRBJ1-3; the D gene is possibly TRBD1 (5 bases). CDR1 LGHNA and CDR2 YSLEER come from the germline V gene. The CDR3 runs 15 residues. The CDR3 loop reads CARSQDKGWKNTIYF. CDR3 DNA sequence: TGCGCCAGGAGCCAAGACAAGGGGTGGAAGAACACCATATATTTT.

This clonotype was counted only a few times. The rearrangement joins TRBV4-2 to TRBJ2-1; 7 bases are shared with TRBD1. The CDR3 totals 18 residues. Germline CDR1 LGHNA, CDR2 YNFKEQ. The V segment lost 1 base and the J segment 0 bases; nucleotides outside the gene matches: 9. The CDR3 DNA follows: TGTGCCAGCAGCCAAGGTCATTTACAGGGGAGCTCCTACAATGAGCAGTTCTTC. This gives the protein CASSQGHLQGSSYNEQFF.

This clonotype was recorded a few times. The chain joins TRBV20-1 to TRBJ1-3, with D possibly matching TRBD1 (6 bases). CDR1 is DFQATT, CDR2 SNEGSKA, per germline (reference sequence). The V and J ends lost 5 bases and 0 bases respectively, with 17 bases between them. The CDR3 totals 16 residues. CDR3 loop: CSAQKNRESSGNTIYF. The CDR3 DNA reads TGCAGTGCTCAAAAAAACAGGGAGAGCTCTGGAAACACCATATATTTT.

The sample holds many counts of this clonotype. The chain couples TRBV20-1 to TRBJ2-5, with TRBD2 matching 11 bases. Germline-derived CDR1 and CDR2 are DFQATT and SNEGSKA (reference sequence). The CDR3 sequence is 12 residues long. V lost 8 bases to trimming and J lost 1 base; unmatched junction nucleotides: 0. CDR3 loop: CSLAGGQETQYF. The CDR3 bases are TGCAGTCTAGCGGGGGGCCAAGAGACCCAGTACTTC.

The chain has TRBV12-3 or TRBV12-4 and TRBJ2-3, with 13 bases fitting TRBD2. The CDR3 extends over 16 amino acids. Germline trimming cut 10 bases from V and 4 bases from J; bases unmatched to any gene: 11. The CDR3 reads CATSGLAGLGADTQYF. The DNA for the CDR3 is TGTGCCACCTCGGGACTAGCGGGACTTGGGGCAGATACGCAGTATTTT.

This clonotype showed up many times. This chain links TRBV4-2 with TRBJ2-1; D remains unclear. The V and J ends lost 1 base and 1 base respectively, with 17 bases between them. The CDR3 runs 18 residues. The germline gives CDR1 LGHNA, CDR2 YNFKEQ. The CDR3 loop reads CASSQGSVYGLSYNEQFF. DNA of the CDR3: TGTGCCAGCAGCCAAGGGAGCGTTTACGGATTATCCTACAATGAGCAGTTCTTC.

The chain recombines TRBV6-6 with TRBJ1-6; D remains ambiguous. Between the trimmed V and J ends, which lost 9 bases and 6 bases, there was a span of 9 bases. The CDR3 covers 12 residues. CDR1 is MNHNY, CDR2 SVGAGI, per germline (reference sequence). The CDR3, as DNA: TGTGCCAGTAGGGCCCCTAATTCACCCCTCCACTTT. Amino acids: CASRAPNSPLHF.

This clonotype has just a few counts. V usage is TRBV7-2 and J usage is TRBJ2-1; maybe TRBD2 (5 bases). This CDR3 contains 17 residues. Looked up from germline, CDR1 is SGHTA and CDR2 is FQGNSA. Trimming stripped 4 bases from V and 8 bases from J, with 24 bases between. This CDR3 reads CASSSPYVTRVGDEQFF. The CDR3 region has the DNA TGTGCCAGCAGCTCTCCATATGTCACGCGGGTTGGTGATGAGCAGTTCTTC. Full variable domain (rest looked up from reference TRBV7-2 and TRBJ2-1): GAGVSQSPSNKVTEKGKDVELRCDPISGHTALYWYRQSLGQGLEFLIYFQGNSAPDKSGLPSDRFSAERTGGSVSTLTIQRTQQEDSAVYLCASSSPYVTRVGDEQFFGPGTRLTVL.

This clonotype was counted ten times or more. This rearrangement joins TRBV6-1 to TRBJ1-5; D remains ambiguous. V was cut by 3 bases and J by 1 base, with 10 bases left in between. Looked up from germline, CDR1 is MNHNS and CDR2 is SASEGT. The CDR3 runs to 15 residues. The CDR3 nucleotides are TGTGCCAGCAGTGAGGCCTACGGAAGCAATCAGCCCCAGCATTTT. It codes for CASSEAYGSNQPQHF.

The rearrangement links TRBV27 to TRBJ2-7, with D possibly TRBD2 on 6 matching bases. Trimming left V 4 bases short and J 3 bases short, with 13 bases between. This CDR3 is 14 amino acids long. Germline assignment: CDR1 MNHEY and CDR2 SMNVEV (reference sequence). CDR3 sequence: CASSWGSSGYEQYF. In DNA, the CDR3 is TGTGCCAGCAGTTGGGGGAGTAGCGGCTACGAGCAGTACTTC.

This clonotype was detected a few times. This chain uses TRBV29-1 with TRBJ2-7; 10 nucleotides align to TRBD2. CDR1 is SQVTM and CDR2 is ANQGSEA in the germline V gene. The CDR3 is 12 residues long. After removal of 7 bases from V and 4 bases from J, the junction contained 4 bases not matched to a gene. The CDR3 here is CSAAGGLYEQYF. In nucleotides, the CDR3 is TGCAGCGCAGCGGGAGGGTTGTACGAGCAGTACTTC.

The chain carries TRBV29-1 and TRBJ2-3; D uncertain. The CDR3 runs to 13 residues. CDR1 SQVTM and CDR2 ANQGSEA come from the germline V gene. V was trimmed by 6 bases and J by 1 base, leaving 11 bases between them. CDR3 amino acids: CSVRTDGTDTQYF. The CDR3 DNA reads TGCAGCGTCCGAACGGACGGCACAGATACGCAGTATTTT.

CDR3 nucleotides: TGCAGTGCTAGTATCAGGGTCAAAAACATTCAGTACTTC. Translation: CSASIRVKNIQYF. This chain links TRBV20-1 with TRBJ2-4; weak D call: TRBD1 (5 bases). The V gene's germline CDR1 is DFQATT and CDR2 SNEGSKA (reference sequence). This CDR3 is built from 13 residues. V was shortened by 3 bases and J by 3 bases, with 9 bases between the two germline ends.

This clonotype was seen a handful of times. Here the CDR3 DNA reads TGTGCCATCAGTTCCGGGAACAATCAGCCCCAGCATTTT. This gives the protein CAISSGNNQPQHF. The chain employs TRBV10-3 and TRBJ1-5; D is undetermined. Trimming pared 5 bases from V and 3 bases from J, leaving 8 bases between. The CDR3 totals 13 residues. Germline values: CDR1 ENHRY, CDR2 SYGVKD.

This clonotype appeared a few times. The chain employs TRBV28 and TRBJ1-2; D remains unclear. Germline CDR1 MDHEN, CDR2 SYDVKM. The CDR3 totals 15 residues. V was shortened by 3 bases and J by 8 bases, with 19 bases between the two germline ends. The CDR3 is CASSLFPGRPEGYTF. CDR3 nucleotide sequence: TGTGCCAGCAGTTTGTTCCCGGGCCGCCCTGAGGGCTACACCTTC.

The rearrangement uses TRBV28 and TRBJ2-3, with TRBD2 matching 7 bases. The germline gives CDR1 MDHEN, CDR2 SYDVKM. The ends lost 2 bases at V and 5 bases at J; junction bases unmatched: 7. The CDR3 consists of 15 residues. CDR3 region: CASSLVGGLQDTQYF. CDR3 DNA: TGTGCCAGCAGTTTAGTGGGAGGGCTTCAAGATACGCAGTATTTT. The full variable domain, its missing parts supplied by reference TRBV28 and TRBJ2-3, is DVKVTQSSRYLVKRTGEKVFLECVQDMDHENMFWYRQDPGLGLRLIYFSYDVKMKEKGDIPEGYSVSREKKERFSLILESASTNQTSMYLCASSLVGGLQDTQYFGPGTRLTVL.

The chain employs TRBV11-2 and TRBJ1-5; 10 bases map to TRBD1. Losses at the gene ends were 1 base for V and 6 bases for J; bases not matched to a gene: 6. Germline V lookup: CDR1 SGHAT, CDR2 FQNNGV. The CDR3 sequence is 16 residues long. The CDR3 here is CASSLATGGDAQPQHF. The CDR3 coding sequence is TGTGCCAGCAGCTTAGCGACAGGGGGCGACGCTCAGCCCCAGCATTTT.

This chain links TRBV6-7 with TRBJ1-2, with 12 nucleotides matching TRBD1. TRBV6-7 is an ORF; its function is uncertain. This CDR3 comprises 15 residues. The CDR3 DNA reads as TGTGCTCCAAAGGGGACAGGGGGCGCGATATATGGCTACACCTTC. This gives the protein CAPKGTGGAIYGYTF.

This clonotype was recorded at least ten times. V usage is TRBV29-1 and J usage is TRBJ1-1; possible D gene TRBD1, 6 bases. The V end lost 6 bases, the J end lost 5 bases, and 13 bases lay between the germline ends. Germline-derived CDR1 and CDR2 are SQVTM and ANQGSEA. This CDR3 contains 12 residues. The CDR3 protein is CSVGRGGTEAFF. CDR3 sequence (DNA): TGCAGCGTGGGAAGGGGGGGTACTGAAGCTTTCTTT.

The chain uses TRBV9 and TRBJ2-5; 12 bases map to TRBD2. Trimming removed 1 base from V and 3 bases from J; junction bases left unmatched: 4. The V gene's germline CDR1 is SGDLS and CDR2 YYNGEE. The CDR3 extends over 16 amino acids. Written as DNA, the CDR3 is TGTGCCAGCAGCGTATCTCTAGCGGGAGGGGAAGAGACCCAGTACTTC. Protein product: CASSVSLAGGEETQYF.

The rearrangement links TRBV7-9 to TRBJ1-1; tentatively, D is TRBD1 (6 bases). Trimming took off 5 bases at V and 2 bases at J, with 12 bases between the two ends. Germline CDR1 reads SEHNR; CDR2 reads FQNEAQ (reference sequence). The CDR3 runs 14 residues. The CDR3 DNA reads TGTGCCAGCAGCCCCCGGGGGGCTAACACTGAAGCTTTCTTT. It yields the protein CASSPRGANTEAFF.

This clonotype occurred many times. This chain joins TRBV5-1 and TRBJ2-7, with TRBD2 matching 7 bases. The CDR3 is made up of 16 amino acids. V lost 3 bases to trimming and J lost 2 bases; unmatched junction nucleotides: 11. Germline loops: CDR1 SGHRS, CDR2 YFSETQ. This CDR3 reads CASSSTPSGSTYEQYF. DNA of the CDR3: TGCGCCAGCAGCTCCACCCCTAGCGGATCTACCTACGAGCAGTACTTC.

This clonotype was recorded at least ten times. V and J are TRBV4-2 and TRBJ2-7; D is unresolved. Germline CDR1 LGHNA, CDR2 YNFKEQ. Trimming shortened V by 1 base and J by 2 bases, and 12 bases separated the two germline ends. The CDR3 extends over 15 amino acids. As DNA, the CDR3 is TGTGCCAGCAGCCAAGCCGAGACCCTACCCTACGAGCAGTACTTC. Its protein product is CASSQAETLPYEQYF.

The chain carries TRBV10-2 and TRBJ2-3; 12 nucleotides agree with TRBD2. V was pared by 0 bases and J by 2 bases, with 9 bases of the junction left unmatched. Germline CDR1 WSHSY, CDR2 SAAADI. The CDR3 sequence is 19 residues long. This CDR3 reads CASSESNWPSGGDTDTQYF. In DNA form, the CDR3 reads TGCGCCAGCAGTGAGTCGAATTGGCCTAGCGGGGGGGACACAGATACGCAGTATTTT.

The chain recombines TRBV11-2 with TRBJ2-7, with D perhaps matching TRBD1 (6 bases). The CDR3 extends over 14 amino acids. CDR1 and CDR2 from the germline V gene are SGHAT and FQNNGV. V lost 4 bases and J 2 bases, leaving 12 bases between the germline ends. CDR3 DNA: TGTGCCAGCAGCTCATCCAGGGGTCCCTACGAGCAGTACTTC. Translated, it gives CASSSSRGPYEQYF.